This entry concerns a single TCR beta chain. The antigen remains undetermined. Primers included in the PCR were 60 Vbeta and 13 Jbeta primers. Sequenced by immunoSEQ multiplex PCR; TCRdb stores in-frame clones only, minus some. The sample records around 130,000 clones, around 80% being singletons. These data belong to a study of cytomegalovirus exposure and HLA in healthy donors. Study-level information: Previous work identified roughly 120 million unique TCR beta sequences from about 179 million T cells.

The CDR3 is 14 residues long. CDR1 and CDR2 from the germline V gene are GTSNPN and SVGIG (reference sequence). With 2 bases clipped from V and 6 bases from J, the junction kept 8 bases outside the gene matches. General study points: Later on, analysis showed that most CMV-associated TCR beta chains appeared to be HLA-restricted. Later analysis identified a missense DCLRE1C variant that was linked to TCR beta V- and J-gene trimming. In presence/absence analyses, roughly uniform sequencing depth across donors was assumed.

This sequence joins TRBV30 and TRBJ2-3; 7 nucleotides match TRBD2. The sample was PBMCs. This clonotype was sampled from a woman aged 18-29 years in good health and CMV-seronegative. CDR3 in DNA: TGTGCCTGGAGTCGGGGAGGGATGGACGATACGCAGTATTTT. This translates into CAWSRGGMDDTQYF.